A single sample gave rise to the 7 T cell receptor beta chains below, sequenced in a study of T-cell memory formation after mild COVID-19. TCRdb used MiXCR to reprocess the 5' RACE reads, holding one entry per CDR3 protein. The sample comprises approximately 60,000 distinct CDR3 sequences, about 9.4% of which are singletons, and about 1.1% rests with the top ten. The specimen sequenced was PBMCs or a T cell subset sorted from them (not recorded which). These receptors were obtained from a man in his late teens or twenties who had mild COVID-19 (a few samples of this study predate the infection). Cell type and time point are not known.

This clonotype was counted many times. The chain links TRBV20-1 to TRBJ2-3; D unclear. The CDR3 runs 13 residues. The ends were cut back, 3 bases at V and 1 base at J, with 8 bases in the middle. Germline V gene sequence: CDR1 DFQATT, CDR2 SNEGSKA (reference sequence). DNA for the CDR3: TGCAGTGCTAGCGCGGACGGCACAGATACGCAGTATTTT. It specifies CSASADGTDTQYF.

This clonotype was counted ten times or more. The chain couples TRBV10-3 to TRBJ1-4, with D uncertain. The CDR3 runs to 13 residues. V lost 6 bases to trimming and J lost 8 bases, with 13 bases between them. Germline V CDR1 and CDR2: ENHRY, SYGVKD. Here the CDR3 reads CAIRPGTGEKLFF. The CDR3 coding sequence is TGTGCCATCAGGCCGGGAACGGGGGAAAAACTGTTTTTT.

This clonotype was seen at least ten times. This rearrangement joins TRBV7-2 to TRBJ2-5, with 9 bases matching TRBD1. The CDR3 extends over 15 amino acids. Germline CDR1 reads SGHTA; CDR2 reads FQGNSA. The ends lost 5 bases at V and 5 bases at J; junction bases unmatched: 9. As DNA, the CDR3 is TGTGCCAGCAGCACCAACAGGGGGCCGGAGGAGACCCAGTACTTC. Translation: CASSTNRGPEETQYF.

The sample holds many counts of this clonotype. This chain uses TRBV15 with TRBJ2-3, with a possible D match to TRBD2 (5 bases). Trimming left V 5 bases short and J 5 bases short, with 11 bases between. In germline, CDR1 is LNHNV, CDR2 YYDKDF (reference sequence). This CDR3 contains 13 residues. CDR3: CATSVQRVDTQYF. In DNA form, the CDR3 reads TGTGCCACCAGCGTGCAGAGGGTAGATACGCAGTATTTT.

This clonotype appeared many times. V and J are TRBV7-2 and TRBJ1-2; D is undetermined. V lost 2 bases and J lost 8, with 9 bases in between. The CDR3 contains 12 residues. Germline V gene data show CDR1 as SGHTA and CDR2 as FQGNSA. For the CDR3, the DNA is TGTGCCAGCAGCTTACTTCCTTGGGGCTACACCTTC. It encodes CASSLLPWGYTF.

A few counts support this clonotype. The chain employs TRBV20-1 and TRBJ1-1; maybe TRBD1 (5 bases). Germline V CDR1 and CDR2: DFQATT, SNEGSKA (reference sequence). V gave up 5 bases and J gave up 3 bases, with 10 bases separating them. The CDR3 has 12 residues. DNA for the CDR3: TGCAGTGCTGCACAGGTAGACACTGAAGCTTTCTTT. Amino acid sequence: CSAAQVDTEAFF.

This clonotype has a count of ten or more. The chain is built from TRBV5-1 and TRBJ2-2; unclear D gene. V lost 2 bases and J lost 5, with 7 bases in between. The length of the CDR3 is 13 residues. Per germline, CDR1 SGHRS and CDR2 YFSETQ. The CDR3 region has the DNA TGCGCCAGCAGCTTCGTGGGAACCGGGGAGCTGTTTTTT. Protein: CASSFVGTGELFF.